Below, 21 T cell receptor beta chains from the same sample are listed, as sequenced in a study of glioma-infiltrating T cells. Amplification of TCR alpha and beta CDR3 regions from RNA used iRepertoire nested multiplex PCR. TCRdb redid the calling of the multiplex PCR reads with MiXCR, one entry per CDR3 protein. Of 160,000 or so distinct CDR3 sequences listed, roughly 45% are singletons. Sample: glioma tissue, nonneoplastic brain tissue, or PBMCs (not recorded which). These receptors were taken from a human donor with low-grade glioma or glioblastoma, undergoing nonglioma brain surgery, or in good health (not recorded which).

About this clonotype itself: This could be a read error, since a much larger clone is one nucleotide away. The V gene is TRBV2, the J gene TRBJ1-2, with 9 bases lining up with TRBD1. Per the germline V gene, CDR1 is SNHLY and CDR2 is FYNNEI. The CDR3 consists of 15 residues. The CDR3 DNA reads TGTGCCATCAGTGAAAGACAGGGGGTTTTGAATGGCTACACCTTC. It specifies CAISERQGVLNGYTF.

On this clonotype itself: An end of the junction differs from the germline gene, which may be a read error. The chain joins TRBV10-3 to TRBJ2-7, with 11 bases matching TRBD2. The CDR3 is 15 residues long. Germline CDR1 ENHRY, CDR2 SYGVKD. In nucleotides, the CDR3 is TGTTCCACGTATCGGGGAACTAGCGGGAGCGTGGAGCTGTACTTC. Translation: CSTYRGTSGSVELYF.

This clonotype was detected ten times or more. CDR3: CASSPAAYNEQFF. The CDR3 nucleotides are TGTGCCAGCAGCCCTGCCGCCTACAATGAGCAGTTCTTC. The chain links TRBV28 to TRBJ2-1; D is unresolved. The CDR3 runs to 13 residues. CDR1 MDHEN and CDR2 SYDVKM come from the germline V gene. Between the trimmed V and J ends, which lost 6 bases and 2 bases, there was a span of 8 bases.

The chain employs TRBV7-2 and TRBJ2-5, with 9 bases lining up with TRBD2. The trim removed 5 bases at V and 4 bases at J, leaving 8 bases unmatched. From germline, CDR1 is SGHTA and CDR2 FQGNSA. The CDR3 is 15 residues long. CDR3 region: CASSPRLAAPETQYF. The CDR3 nucleotides are TGTGCCAGCAGCCCCCGACTAGCGGCCCCAGAGACCCAGTACTTC.

The chain recombines TRBV19 with TRBJ2-3; 8 bases are a match to TRBD2. CDR1 and CDR2 from the germline V gene are LNHDA and SQIVND (reference sequence). Trimming took 6 bases from V and 4 from J; bases not matched to a gene: 9. This CDR3 spans 15 amino acids. As DNA, the CDR3 is TGTGCCAGTAGCACCGGGACTAGGAGTCCAGATACGCAGTATTTT. It yields the protein CASSTGTRSPDTQYF.

This clonotype came up many times. The V gene is TRBV28, the J gene TRBJ2-3; possibly TRBD1 for D (6 bases). The V end lost 3 bases, the J end lost 6 bases, and 7 bases lay between the germline ends. Germline V CDR1 and CDR2: MDHEN, SYDVKM. This CDR3 comprises 12 residues. The CDR3 DNA reads TGTGCCAGCAGTTTGCAGGGGGATACGCAGTATTTT. It encodes CASSLQGDTQYF.

This clonotype was counted many times. The V gene is TRBV7-2, the J gene TRBJ1-1; 7 bases are a match to TRBD1. The J segment lost 4 bases and the V segment lost 3 bases, leaving 5 bases of the junction unmatched. Per germline, CDR1 SGHTA and CDR2 FQGNSA. The CDR3 has 14 amino acids. CDR3: CASSLTTGSTEAFF. CDR3 sequence (DNA): TGTGCCAGCAGCTTGACGACAGGGAGCACTGAAGCTTTCTTT.

This clonotype was counted at least ten times. The chain employs TRBV12-3 or TRBV12-4 and TRBJ2-3, with D tentatively TRBD2 (6 bases). Trimming left V 6 bases short and J 3 bases short, with 7 bases between. This CDR3 has 12 residues. DNA for the CDR3: TGTGCCAGCAGCGGGACTACAGATACGCAGTATTTT. The encoded protein is CASSGTTDTQYF.

The chain employs TRBV29-1 and TRBJ1-2; D unresolved. CDR3 length: 13 amino acids. Germline CDR1 reads SQVTM; CDR2 reads ANQGSEA. V lost 7 bases, J lost 5 bases, and 17 bases lay in between. Here the CDR3 reads CSAMLLDGYGYTF. In DNA form, the CDR3 reads TGCAGCGCCATGCTCTTGGACGGTTATGGCTACACCTTC.

This clonotype was seen at least ten times. The chain has TRBV28 and TRBJ2-3; the match to TRBD2 covers 7 bases. Per the germline V gene, CDR1 is MDHEN and CDR2 is SYDVKM. The V gene end was trimmed by 6 bases and the J gene end by 4 bases; junction bases not matched to a gene: 7. CDR3 length: 14 amino acids. The CDR3 DNA reads TGTGCCAGCAGGCCCGGCGGGAGCTCAGATACGCAGTATTTT. This gives the protein CASRPGGSSDTQYF. The whole variable domain, remainder taken from reference TRBV28 and TRBJ2-3, is DVKVTQSSRYLVKRTGEKVFLECVQDMDHENMFWYRQDPGLGLRLIYFSYDVKMKEKGDIPEGYSVSREKKERFSLILESASTNQTSMYLCASRPGGSSDTQYFGPGTRLTVL.

The chain uses TRBV7-2 and TRBJ2-1; 11 bases line up with TRBD2. Germline lookup yields CDR1 SGHTA and CDR2 FQGNSA. The CDR3 spans 14 residues. V lost 8 bases, J lost 6 bases, and 6 bases stayed unmatched. The CDR3 DNA reads TGTACCAGCGGCAGTAGCGGGAGGGGCAATGAGCAGTTCTTC. This translates into CTSGSSGRGNEQFF. The variable domain in full, completed from reference TRBV7-2 and TRBJ2-1, reads GAGVSQSPSNKVTEKGKDVELRCDPISGHTALYWYRQSLGQGLEFLIYFQGNSAPDKSGLPSDRFSAERTGGSVSTLTIQRTQQEDSAVYLCTSGSSGRGNEQFFGPGTRLTVL.

At least ten counts were recorded for this clonotype. The genes are TRBV7-6 and TRBJ2-5; 13 bases line up with TRBD2. This CDR3 is 16 amino acids long. Per the germline V gene, CDR1 is SGHVS and CDR2 is FNYEAQ. Germline trimming cut 5 bases from V and 4 bases from J; bases unmatched to any gene: 7. CDR3 nucleotide sequence: TGTGCCAGCAGCCCCGGGACTAGCGGGATGAGAGAGACCCAGTACTTC. The encoded protein is CASSPGTSGMRETQYF.

A few counts support this clonotype. In DNA, the CDR3 is TGTGCCAGTAGTATTACTGGAGGTCTTTCTGAAGCTTTCTTT. It encodes CASSITGGLSEAFF. The chain links TRBV19 to TRBJ1-1; D not certain. CDR3 length: 14 residues. CDR1 is LNHDA and CDR2 is SQIVND in the germline V gene (reference sequence). V shed 3 bases and J shed 6 bases, with 14 bases lying between them.

The chain joins TRBV5-4 to TRBJ2-5; unclear D gene. Per germline, CDR1 SGHNT and CDR2 YYREEE (reference sequence). Between the trimmed V and J ends, which lost 0 bases and 5 bases, there was a span of 8 bases. This CDR3 comprises 13 residues. This chain's CDR3 is CASSLADAETQYF. As DNA, the CDR3 is TGTGCCAGCAGCTTGGCCGATGCGGAGACCCAGTACTTC.

About this clonotype itself: A read error is possible here, since a much larger clone lies one base away. This chain connects TRBV7-9 to TRBJ2-5; no clear D. The V end was cut by 1 base, the J end by 11 bases, with 11 bases between. The CDR3 consists of 12 residues. Per the germline V gene, CDR1 is SEHNR and CDR2 is FQNEAQ (reference sequence). The chain's CDR3 is CASSLELSEQYF. CDR3 DNA sequence: TGTGCCAGCAGCTTAGAATTAAGTGAGCAGTACTTC.

For the CDR3, the DNA is TGCAGTGCTTTCTTGGGAACTAGAGGGAGATACAATGAGCAGTTCTTC. This codes for CSAFLGTRGRYNEQFF. This chain links TRBV20-1 with TRBJ2-1; D may be TRBD2 (5 bases). The CDR3 runs 16 residues. The germline CDR1 and CDR2 sequences are DFQATT and SNEGSKA (reference sequence). With 5 bases removed from V and 4 bases from J, the gap between germline ends came to 21 bases.

This clonotype was seen at least ten times. The chain's CDR3 is CSARHRLATSTDTQYF. DNA for the CDR3: TGCAGTGCCCGACATAGACTAGCGACTAGCACAGATACGCAGTATTTT. The chain combines TRBV20-1 with TRBJ2-3; 8 nucleotides line up with TRBD2. Germline CDR1 reads DFQATT; CDR2 reads SNEGSKA (reference sequence). V was pared by 6 bases and J by 0 bases, with 11 bases of the junction left unmatched. The CDR3 is 16 residues long.

This clonotype was observed a few times. The chain uses TRBV5-1 and TRBJ2-1, with D perhaps TRBD2 (5 bases). The CDR3 has 15 residues. The germline gives CDR1 SGHRS, CDR2 YFSETQ. V lost 0 bases and J 5 bases, leaving 12 bases between the germline ends. DNA of the CDR3: TGCGCCAGCAGCTTGGCTAGGCTAGCTCACAATGAGCAGTTCTTC. This codes for CASSLARLAHNEQFF.

The table lists this clonotype with many counts. In DNA, the CDR3 is TGTGCCAGCGGACATCGCACAGATACGCAGTATTTT. Translation gives CASGHRTDTQYF. The chain couples TRBV25-1 to TRBJ2-3, with D possibly TRBD1 on 5 matching bases. The length of the CDR3 is 12 residues. Germline V CDR1 and CDR2: MGHDK, SYGVNS. The germline V and J ends were trimmed by 8 bases and 1 base, with 7 bases remaining between them.

This rearrangement joins TRBV5-1 to TRBJ2-1, with no clear D. Per the germline V gene, CDR1 is SGHRS and CDR2 is YFSETQ. CDR3 length: 14 amino acids. V lost 2 bases and J lost 5, with 11 bases in between. The CDR3 DNA is TGCGCCAGCAGCTTTCGGCGGTCGGACAATGAGCAGTTCTTC. Its protein product is CASSFRRSDNEQFF.

The rearrangement joins TRBV12-5 to TRBJ2-2; 7 nucleotides line up with TRBD1. Unmatched junction bases numbered 0, after V lost 1 base and J lost 1 base. The germline gives CDR1 LGHNT, CDR2 FRNRAP. CDR3 size: 15 residues. The CDR3 is CASGLGQGNTGELFF. CDR3 in DNA: TGTGCTAGTGGTTTGGGACAGGGGAACACCGGGGAGCTGTTTTTT.